A selection of T cell receptor beta chains follows, all from one sample in a study of blood T cell repertoires in COVID-19. Some clones are missing from TCRdb's copy, which holds only in-frame ones; the method was immunoSEQ multiplex PCR. The sample shows 210,000 or so clones, around 92% of them seen only once. The sequenced sample consisted of peripheral blood. Receptor source: a man younger than 40 with acute or convalescent COVID-19. The CDR3 runs from the conserved cysteine through the conserved F or W. The D gene is left open where the match is weak. The size of a clone is reported for some rows only, either as once, few or many, or as a class for expanded clones.

V gene	D gene	J gene	clone size	CDR3 length	CDR3 protein	CDR3 DNA
TRBV27	-	TRBJ1-2	-	14	CASSEFLGVPGYTF	TGTGCCAGCAGCGAGTTCTTAGGGGTGCCTGGCTACACCTTC
TRBV27	TRBD2	TRBJ2-7	-	16	CASSLIWTSGSYEQYF	TGTGCCAGCAGTTTAATCTGGACTAGCGGGAGTTACGAGCAGTACTTC
TRBV6-6	-	TRBJ1-1	-	15	CASSVGGAANTEAFF	TGTGCCAGCAGTGTAGGTGGGGCGGCGAACACTGAAGCTTTCTTT
TRBV9	TRBD1	TRBJ1-2	-	13	CASSPTGNYGYTF	TGTGCCAGCAGCCCGACAGGGAACTATGGCTACACCTTC
TRBV7-9	-	TRBJ1-5	-	19	CASSLGYSSVPYSNQPQHF	TGTGCCAGCAGCTTAGGGTACTCGTCCGTTCCTTATAGCAATCAGCCCCAGCATTTT
TRBV27	TRBD1	TRBJ2-6	-	15	CASRRQGSGANVLTF	TGTGCCAGCAGACGACAGGGTAGTGGGGCCAACGTCCTGACTTTC
TRBV5-1	TRBD1	TRBJ2-2	-	16	CASSLQGAEKAGELFF	TGCGCCAGCAGCTTGCAGGGGGCGGAAAAAGCCGGGGAGCTGTTTTTT
TRBV29-1	-	TRBJ1-1	-	15	CSVKQQVYMNTEAFF	TGCAGCGTGAAACAGCAAGTTTACATGAACACTGAAGCTTTCTTT
TRBV5-6	-	TRBJ2-7	-	13	CASSFQSTYEQYF	TGTGCCAGCAGCTTTCAAAGCACCTACGAGCAGTACTTC
TRBV3-1/TRBV3-2	TRBD1	TRBJ2-7	-	15	CASSRRDRGPYEQYF	TGTGCCAGCAGCCGCCGGGACAGGGGACCCTACGAGCAGTACTTC
TRBV20-1	TRBD2	TRBJ2-3	-	16	CSASLSSGASTDTQYF	TGCAGTGCTAGTCTGTCTAGCGGGGCGAGCACAGATACGCAGTATTTT
TRBV12-3/TRBV12-4	-	TRBJ2-2	-	12	CASSLSSGELFF	TGTGCCAGCAGTTTAAGCTCCGGGGAGCTGTTTTTT
TRBV18	TRBD1	TRBJ2-1	-	15	CASSPSKQGASEQFF	TGTGCCAGCTCACCCTCCAAACAGGGGGCATCTGAGCAGTTCTTC
TRBV15	-	TRBJ1-5	-	17	CATLACQGVYSNQPQHF	TGTGCCACTTTAGCTTGCCAAGGAGTATATAGCAATCAGCCCCAGCATTTT
TRBV3-1/TRBV3-2	TRBD2	TRBJ2-1	-	19	CASSLKIPGLAGGFDEQFF	TGTGCCAGCAGCCTTAAAATCCCGGGACTAGCGGGGGGTTTCGATGAGCAGTTCTTC
TRBV5-1	-	TRBJ1-1	-	14	CASSLTTGNTEAFF	TGCGCCAGCAGCCTAACGACAGGCAACACTGAAGCTTTCTTT
TRBV5-1	-	TRBJ2-2	-	14	CASRGGANTGELFF	TGCGCCAGCAGAGGAGGGGCAAACACCGGGGAGCTGTTTTTT
TRBV18	-	TRBJ2-2	-	17	CASSPPLTRANTGELFF	TGTGCCAGCTCACCACCGTTGACTAGGGCGAACACCGGGGAGCTGTTTTTT
TRBV5-4	TRBD2	TRBJ2-3	-	16	CASTVRLAGSTDTQYF	TGTGCCAGCACCGTCCGACTAGCGGGGAGCACAGATACGCAGTATTTT
TRBV18	-	TRBJ1-5	once	17	CASSPEVGRGRNQPQHF	TGTGCCAGCTCACCAGAGGTCGGCAGGGGACGCAATCAGCCCCAGCATTTT
TRBV3-1/TRBV3-2	-	TRBJ1-1	-	16	CASSQLGGAPGTEAFF	TGTGCCAGCAGCCAATTGGGAGGGGCGCCGGGCACTGAAGCTTTCTTT
TRBV11-2	-	TRBJ1-2	-	14	CASSLDPSNYGYTF	TGTGCCAGCAGCTTAGATCCCTCTAACTATGGCTACACCTTC
TRBV19	TRBD1	TRBJ1-5	-	15	CASSSLTGLNQPQHF	TGTGCCAGTAGTAGCTTGACAGGGCTTAATCAGCCCCAGCATTTT
TRBV11-2	TRBD1	TRBJ2-7	once	15	CASSLTGTGTYEQYF	TGTGCCAGCAGCCTCACCGGGACAGGGACCTACGAGCAGTACTTC
TRBV3-1/TRBV3-2	-	TRBJ2-6	few	16	CASSQESGSGANVLTF	TGTGCCAGCAGCCAAGAGTCCGGGTCTGGGGCCAACGTCCTGACTTTC
TRBV19	TRBD2	TRBJ2-3	-	19	CASSTPLTGLAGLADTQYF	TGTGCCAGTAGTACCCCTCTTACGGGACTAGCGGGATTGGCGGATACGCAGTATTTT
TRBV6-1	TRBD1	TRBJ2-3	-	19	CASSEVLGFYRGRTDTQYF	TGTGCCAGCAGTGAGGTTCTAGGTTTCTACAGGGGGAGGACAGATACGCAGTATTTT
TRBV14	-	TRBJ1-6	-	15	CASSQFSSYNSPLHF	TGTGCCAGCAGCCAATTCAGCTCCTATAATTCACCCCTCCACTTT
TRBV19	-	TRBJ2-4	few	14	CASSMVYLINIQYF	TGTGCCAGTAGTATGGTCTATTTAATAAACATTCAGTACTTC
TRBV2	-	TRBJ1-5	-	15	CASQEEGVSNQPQHF	TGTGCCAGCCAAGAGGAGGGCGTTAGCAATCAGCCCCAGCATTTT
TRBV7-9	TRBD1	TRBJ2-1	-	15	CASSTGTVNRNEQFF	TGTGCCAGCAGCACAGGGACAGTTAACCGCAATGAGCAGTTCTTC
TRBV27	-	TRBJ1-2	-	15	CASSLAGSSSYVYTF	TGTGCCAGCAGTTTGGCAGGGTCATCCTCCTATGTCTACACCTTC
TRBV5-1	-	TRBJ1-1	-	15	CASSLVVGPNTEAFF	TGCGCCAGCAGCTTGGTAGTGGGGCCGAACACTGAAGCTTTCTTT